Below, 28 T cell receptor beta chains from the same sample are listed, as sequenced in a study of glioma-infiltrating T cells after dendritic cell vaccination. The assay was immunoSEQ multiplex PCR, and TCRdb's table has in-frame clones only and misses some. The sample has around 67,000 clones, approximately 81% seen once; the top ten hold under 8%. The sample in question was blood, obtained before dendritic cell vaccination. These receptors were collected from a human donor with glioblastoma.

CDR3 region: CASSELGADNEQFF. Here the CDR3 DNA reads TGTGCCAGCAGTGAGCTTGGGGCAGACAATGAGCAGTTCTTC. The chain couples TRBV2 to TRBJ2-1; tentatively, D is TRBD1 (5 bases). The ends were cut back, 3 bases at V and 5 bases at J, with 11 bases in the middle. CDR3 length equals 14 residues. CDR1 and CDR2 (germline): SNHLY, FYNNEI.

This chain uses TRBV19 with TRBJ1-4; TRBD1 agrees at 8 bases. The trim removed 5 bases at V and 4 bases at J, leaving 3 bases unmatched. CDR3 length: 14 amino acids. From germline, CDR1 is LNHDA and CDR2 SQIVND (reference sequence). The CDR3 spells CASSDTGGNEKLFF. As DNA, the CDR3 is TGTGCCAGTAGTGACACAGGGGGTAATGAAAAACTGTTTTTT.

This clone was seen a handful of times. CDR3 sequence reads: CASSLAGHRYEQYF. The CDR3, as DNA: TGTGCCAGCAGCTTAGCGGGCCACCGCTACGAGCAGTACTTC. The rearrangement links TRBV7-9 to TRBJ2-7; D is unclear. Germline V lookup: CDR1 SEHNR, CDR2 FQNEAQ (reference sequence). The CDR3 totals 14 residues. The ends were cut back, 0 bases at V and 3 bases at J, with 9 bases in the middle. The full variable domain, in which reference TRBV7-9 and TRBJ2-7 provide the parts outside the CDR3, is DTGVSQNPRHKITKRGQNVTFRCDPISEHNRLYWYRQTLGQGPEFLTYFQNEAQLEKSRLLSDRFSAERPKGSFSTLEIQRTEQGDSAMYLCASSLAGHRYEQYFGPGTRLTVT.

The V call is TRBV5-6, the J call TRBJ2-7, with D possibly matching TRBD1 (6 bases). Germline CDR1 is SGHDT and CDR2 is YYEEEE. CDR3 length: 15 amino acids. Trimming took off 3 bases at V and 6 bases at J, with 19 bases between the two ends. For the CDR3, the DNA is TGTGCCAGCAGCTGGCCAGGGGATCACCCCTCCGAGCAGTACTTC. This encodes CASSWPGDHPSEQYF.

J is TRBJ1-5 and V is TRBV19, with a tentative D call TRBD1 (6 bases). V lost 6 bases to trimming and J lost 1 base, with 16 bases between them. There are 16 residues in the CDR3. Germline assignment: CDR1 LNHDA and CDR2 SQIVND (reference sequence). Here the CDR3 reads CASSSVLGQSNQPQHF. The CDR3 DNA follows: TGTGCCAGTAGCTCTGTTTTGGGACAAAGCAATCAGCCCCAGCATTTT.

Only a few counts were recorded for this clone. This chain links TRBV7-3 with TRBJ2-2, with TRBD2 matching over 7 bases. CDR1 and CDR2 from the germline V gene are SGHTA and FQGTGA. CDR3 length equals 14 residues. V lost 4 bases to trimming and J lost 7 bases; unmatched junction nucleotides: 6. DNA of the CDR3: TGTGCCAGCAGCTCCAAGCGGGGTAGCGGGGAGCTGTTTTTT. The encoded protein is CASSSKRGSGELFF.

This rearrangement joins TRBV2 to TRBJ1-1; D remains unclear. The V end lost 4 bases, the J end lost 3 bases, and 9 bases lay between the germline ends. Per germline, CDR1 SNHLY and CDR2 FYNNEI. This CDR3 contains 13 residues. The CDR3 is CASSGQVHTEAFF. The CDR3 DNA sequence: TGTGCCAGCAGTGGGCAGGTCCACACTGAAGCTTTCTTT. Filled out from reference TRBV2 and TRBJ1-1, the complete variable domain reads EPEVTQTPSHQVTQMGQEVILRCVPISNHLYFYWYRQILGQKVEFLVSFYNNEISEKSEIFDDQFSVERPDGSNFTLKIRSTKLEDSAMYFCASSGQVHTEAFFGQGTRLTVV.

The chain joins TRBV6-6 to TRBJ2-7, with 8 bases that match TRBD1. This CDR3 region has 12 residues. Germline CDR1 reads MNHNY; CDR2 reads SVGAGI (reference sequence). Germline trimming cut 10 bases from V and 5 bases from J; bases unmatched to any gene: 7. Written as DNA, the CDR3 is TGTGCCACGCAGGGGGCTCTCGACGAGCAGTACTTC. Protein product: CATQGALDEQYF.

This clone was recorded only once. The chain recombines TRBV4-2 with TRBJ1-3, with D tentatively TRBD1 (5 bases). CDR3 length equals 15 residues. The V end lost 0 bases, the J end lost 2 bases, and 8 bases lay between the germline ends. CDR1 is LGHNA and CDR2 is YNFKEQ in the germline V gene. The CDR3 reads CASSQDAGAGNTIYF. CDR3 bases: TGTGCCAGCAGCCAAGATGCGGGGGCTGGAAACACCATATATTTT.

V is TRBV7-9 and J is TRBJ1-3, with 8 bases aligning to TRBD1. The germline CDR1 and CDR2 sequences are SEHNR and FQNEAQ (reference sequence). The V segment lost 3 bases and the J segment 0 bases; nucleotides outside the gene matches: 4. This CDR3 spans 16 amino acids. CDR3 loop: CASSFGQGSSGNTIYF. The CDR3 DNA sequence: TGTGCCAGCAGCTTCGGACAGGGAAGCTCTGGAAACACCATATATTTT.

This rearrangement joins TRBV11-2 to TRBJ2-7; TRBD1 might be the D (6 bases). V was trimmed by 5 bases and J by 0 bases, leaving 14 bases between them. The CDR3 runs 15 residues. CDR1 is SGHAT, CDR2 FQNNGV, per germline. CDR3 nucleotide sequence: TGTGCCAGCAGCCCAGGGGCAGGGGACTCCTACGAGCAGTACTTC. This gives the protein CASSPGAGDSYEQYF.

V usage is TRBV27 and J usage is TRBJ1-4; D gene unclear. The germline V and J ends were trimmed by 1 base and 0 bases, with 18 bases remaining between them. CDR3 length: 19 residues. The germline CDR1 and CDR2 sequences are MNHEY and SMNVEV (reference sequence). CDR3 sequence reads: CASSLYPQTWEATNEKLFF. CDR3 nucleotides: TGTGCCAGCAGTTTATACCCCCAGACCTGGGAGGCAACTAATGAAAAACTGTTTTTT.

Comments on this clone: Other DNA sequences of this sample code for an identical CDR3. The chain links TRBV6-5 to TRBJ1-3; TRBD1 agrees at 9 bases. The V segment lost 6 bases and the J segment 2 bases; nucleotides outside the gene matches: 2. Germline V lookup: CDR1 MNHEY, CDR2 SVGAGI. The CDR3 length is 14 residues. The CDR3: CASSRTGAGNTIYF. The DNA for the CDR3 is TGTGCCAGCAGCCGGACAGGGGCTGGAAACACCATATATTTT.

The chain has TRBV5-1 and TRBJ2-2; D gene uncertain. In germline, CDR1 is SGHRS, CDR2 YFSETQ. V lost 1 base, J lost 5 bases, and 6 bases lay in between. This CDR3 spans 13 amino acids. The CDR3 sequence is CASSLSVTGELFF. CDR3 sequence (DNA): TGCGCCAGCAGCTTGTCGGTGACCGGGGAGCTGTTTTTT.

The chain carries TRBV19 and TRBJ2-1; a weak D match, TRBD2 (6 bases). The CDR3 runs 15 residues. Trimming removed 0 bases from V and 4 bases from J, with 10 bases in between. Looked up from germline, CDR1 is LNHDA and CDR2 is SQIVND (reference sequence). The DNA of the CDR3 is TGTGCCAGTAGTATAGAGGGGACTCCATACAATGAGCAGTTCTTC. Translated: CASSIEGTPYNEQFF.

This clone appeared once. CDR3 coding DNA: TGCGCCAGCAGCTTGGAGAGAGTGGGGGGTAGCTCCTACAATGAGCAGTTCTTC. Its translation: CASSLERVGGSSYNEQFF. The rearrangement links TRBV5-1 to TRBJ2-1, with D possibly matching TRBD2 (6 bases). CDR1 is SGHRS and CDR2 is YFSETQ in the germline V gene. V was cut by 0 bases and J by 0 bases, with 16 bases left in between. The CDR3 length is 18 residues.

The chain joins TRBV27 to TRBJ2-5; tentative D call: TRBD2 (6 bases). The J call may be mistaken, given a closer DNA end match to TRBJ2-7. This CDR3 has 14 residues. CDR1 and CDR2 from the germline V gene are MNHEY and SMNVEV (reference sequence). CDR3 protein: CASRGIGGTYEQYF. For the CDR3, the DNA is TGTGCCAGCCGTGGAATTGGGGGGACCTACGAGCAGTACTTC.

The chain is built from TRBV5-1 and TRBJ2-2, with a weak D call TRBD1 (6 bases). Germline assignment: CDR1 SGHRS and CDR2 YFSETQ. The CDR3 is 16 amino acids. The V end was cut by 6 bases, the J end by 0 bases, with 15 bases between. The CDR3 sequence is CASTLGTTANTGELFF. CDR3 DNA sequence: TGCGCCAGCACCCTGGGGACAACCGCGAACACCGGGGAGCTGTTTTTT.

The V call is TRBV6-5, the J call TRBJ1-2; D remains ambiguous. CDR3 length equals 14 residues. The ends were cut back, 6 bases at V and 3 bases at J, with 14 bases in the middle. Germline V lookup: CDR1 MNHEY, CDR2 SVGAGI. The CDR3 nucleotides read TGTGCCAGCAGCTCAATGGACGGGGACTATGGCTACACCTTC. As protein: CASSSMDGDYGYTF.

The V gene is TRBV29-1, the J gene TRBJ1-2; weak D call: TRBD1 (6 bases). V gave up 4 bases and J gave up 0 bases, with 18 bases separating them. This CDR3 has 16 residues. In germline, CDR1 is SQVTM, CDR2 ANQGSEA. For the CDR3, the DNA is TGCAGCGTTGTCGGGCAGGGGCGAGGAGCTAACTATGGCTACACCTTC. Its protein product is CSVVGQGRGANYGYTF. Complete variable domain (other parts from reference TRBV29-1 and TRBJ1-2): SAVISQKPSRDICQRGTSLTIQCQVDSQVTMMFWYRQQPGQSLTLIATANQGSEATYESGFVIDKFPISRPNLTFSTLTVSNMSPEDSSIYLCSVVGQGRGANYGYTFGSGTRLTVV.

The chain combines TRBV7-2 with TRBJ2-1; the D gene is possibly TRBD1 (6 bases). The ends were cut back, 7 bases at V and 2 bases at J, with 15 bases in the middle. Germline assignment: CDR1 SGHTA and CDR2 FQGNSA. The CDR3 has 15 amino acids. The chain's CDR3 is CASTPAGAAYNEQFF. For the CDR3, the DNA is TGTGCCAGCACCCCTGCAGGGGCCGCCTACAATGAGCAGTTCTTC.

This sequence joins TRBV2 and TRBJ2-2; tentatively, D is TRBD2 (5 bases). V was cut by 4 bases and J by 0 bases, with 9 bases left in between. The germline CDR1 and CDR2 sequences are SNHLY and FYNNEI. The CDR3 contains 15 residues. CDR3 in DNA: TGTGCCAGCAGTGCGGGGAACGCGAACACCGGGGAGCTGTTTTTT. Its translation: CASSAGNANTGELFF.

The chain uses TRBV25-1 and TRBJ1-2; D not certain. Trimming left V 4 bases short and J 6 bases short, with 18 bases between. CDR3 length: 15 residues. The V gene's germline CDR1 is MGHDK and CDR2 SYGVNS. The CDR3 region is CASSVRESSFDGYTF. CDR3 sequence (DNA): TGTGCCAGCAGTGTTCGGGAGTCCAGTTTTGATGGCTACACCTTC.

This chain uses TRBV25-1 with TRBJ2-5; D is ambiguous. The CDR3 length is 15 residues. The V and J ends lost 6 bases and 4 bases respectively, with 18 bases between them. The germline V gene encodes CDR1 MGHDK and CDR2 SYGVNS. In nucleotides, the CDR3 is TGTGCCAGCAGGGCCCCTGGAGCGAGAGGAGAGACCCAGTACTTC. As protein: CASRAPGARGETQYF. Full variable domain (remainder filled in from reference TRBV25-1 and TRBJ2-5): EADIYQTPRYLVIGTGKKITLECSQTMGHDKMYWYQQDPGMELHLIHYSYGVNSTEKGDLSSESTVSRIRTEHFPLTLESARPSHTSQYLCASRAPGARGETQYFGPGTRLLVL.

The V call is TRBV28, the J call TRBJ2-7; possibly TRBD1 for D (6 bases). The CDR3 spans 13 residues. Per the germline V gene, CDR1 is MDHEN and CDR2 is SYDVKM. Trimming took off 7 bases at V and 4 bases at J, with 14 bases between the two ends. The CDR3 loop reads CASTRTGRYEQYF. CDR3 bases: TGTGCCAGCACGAGAACAGGGCGGTACGAGCAGTACTTC.

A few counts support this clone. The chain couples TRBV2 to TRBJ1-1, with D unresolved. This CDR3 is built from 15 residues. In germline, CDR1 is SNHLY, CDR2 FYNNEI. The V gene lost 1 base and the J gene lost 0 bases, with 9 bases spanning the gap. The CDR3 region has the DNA TGTGCCAGCAGTGAAGGTCTTCCTCTGAACACTGAAGCTTTCTTT. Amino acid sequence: CASSEGLPLNTEAFF. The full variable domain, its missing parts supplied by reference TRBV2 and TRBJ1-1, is EPEVTQTPSHQVTQMGQEVILRCVPISNHLYFYWYRQILGQKVEFLVSFYNNEISEKSEIFDDQFSVERPDGSNFTLKIRSTKLEDSAMYFCASSEGLPLNTEAFFGQGTRLTVV.

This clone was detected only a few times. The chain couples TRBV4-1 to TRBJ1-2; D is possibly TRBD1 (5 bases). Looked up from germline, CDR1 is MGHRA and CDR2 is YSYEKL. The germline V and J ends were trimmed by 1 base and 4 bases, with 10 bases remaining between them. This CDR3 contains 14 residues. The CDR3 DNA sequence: TGCGCCAGCAGCCAAGCCAGGGCCTCCTATGGCTACACCTTC. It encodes CASSQARASYGYTF.

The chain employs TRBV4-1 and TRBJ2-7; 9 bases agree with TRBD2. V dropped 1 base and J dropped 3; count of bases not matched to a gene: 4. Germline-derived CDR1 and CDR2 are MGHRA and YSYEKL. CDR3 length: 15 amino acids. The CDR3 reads CASSQVAGGDYEQYF. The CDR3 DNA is TGCGCCAGCAGCCAAGTGGCGGGGGGGGACTACGAGCAGTACTTC.